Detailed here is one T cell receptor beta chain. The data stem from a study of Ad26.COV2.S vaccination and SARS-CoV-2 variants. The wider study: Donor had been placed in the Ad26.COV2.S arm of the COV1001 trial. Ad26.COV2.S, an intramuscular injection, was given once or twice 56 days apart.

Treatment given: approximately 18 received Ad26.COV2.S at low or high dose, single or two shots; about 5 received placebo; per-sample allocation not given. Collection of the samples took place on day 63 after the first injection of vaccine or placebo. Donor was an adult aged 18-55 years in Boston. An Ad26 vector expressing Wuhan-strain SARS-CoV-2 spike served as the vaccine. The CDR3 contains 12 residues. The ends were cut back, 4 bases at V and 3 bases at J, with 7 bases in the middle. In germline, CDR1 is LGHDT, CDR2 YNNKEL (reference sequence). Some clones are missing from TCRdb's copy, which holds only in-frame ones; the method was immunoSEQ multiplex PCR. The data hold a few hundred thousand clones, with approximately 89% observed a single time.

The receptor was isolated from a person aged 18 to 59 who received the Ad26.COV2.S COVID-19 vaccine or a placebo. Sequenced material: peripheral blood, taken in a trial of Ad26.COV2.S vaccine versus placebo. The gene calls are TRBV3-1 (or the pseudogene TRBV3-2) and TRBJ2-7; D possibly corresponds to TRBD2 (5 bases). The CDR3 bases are TGTGCCAGCAGCCCCGGGAACTACGAGCAGTACTTC. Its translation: CASSPGNYEQYF.